The 27 T cell receptor beta chains presented below share a single source sample, sequenced in a study of CD8+ T cells in alopecia areata. Extraction and reverse transcription of RNA yielded cDNA as the sequencing template. The assay was immunoSEQ multiplex PCR, and TCRdb's table has in-frame clones only and misses some. Seen here are roughly 40,000 clones, less than 55% observed once, and the top ten hold under 2%. Sorting of the five patients' CD4+ cells gave CD25+CD127- cells as the output. Sequenced: CD4+ Tregs sorted from blood. These receptors were taken from a human donor with alopecia areata.

The chain combines TRBV5-4 with TRBJ2-5; 7 nucleotides match TRBD1. The DNA matches TRBJ2-7 better at its end, which makes the J call doubtful. Germline values: CDR1 SGHNT, CDR2 YYREEE (reference sequence). This CDR3 comprises 13 residues. The DNA of the CDR3 is TGTGCCAGCAGCTCCGACAGGGTCTACGAGCAGTACTTC. This translates into CASSSDRVYEQYF.

This clone was seen just once. This chain joins TRBV7-2 and TRBJ1-2; tentative D call: TRBD1 (6 bases). V was shortened by 1 base and J by 8 bases, with 11 bases between the two germline ends. Germline V CDR1 and CDR2: SGHTA, FQGNSA. The length of the CDR3 is 13 residues. The CDR3 spells CASSLVGAGGYTF. The CDR3, as DNA: TGTGCCAGCAGCTTAGTGGGGGCGGGAGGCTACACCTTC.

The chain recombines TRBV4-3 with TRBJ2-1; 10 bases match TRBD2. Per the germline V gene, CDR1 is LGHNA and CDR2 is YSLEER. This CDR3 is built from 15 residues. The J segment lost 9 bases and the V segment lost 3 bases, leaving 8 bases of the junction unmatched. The DNA for the CDR3 is TGCGCCAGCAGCCAGAGCGGGAGGGCCGGCGGTGAGCAGTTCTTC. Translation: CASSQSGRAGGEQFF.

This clone has only a few counts. This sequence joins TRBV4-2 and TRBJ2-2; 8 nucleotides align to TRBD1. V lost 2 bases to trimming and J lost 3 bases; unmatched junction nucleotides: 11. The length of the CDR3 is 18 residues. Germline CDR1 LGHNA, CDR2 YNFKEQ. The CDR3 sequence is CASSQPGTGHGDTGELFF. CDR3 in DNA: TGTGCCAGCAGCCAACCCGGGACAGGACACGGGGACACCGGGGAGCTGTTTTTT.

The chain is built from TRBV2 and TRBJ2-7; D ambiguous. This CDR3 has 14 amino acids. V was cut by 0 bases and J by 6 bases, with 12 bases left in between. CDR1 SNHLY and CDR2 FYNNEI come from the germline V gene. The CDR3 loop reads CASSEAWPKGEQYF. CDR3 DNA: TGTGCCAGCAGTGAAGCCTGGCCAAAGGGCGAGCAGTACTTC.

The chain employs TRBV7-2 and TRBJ1-1; perhaps TRBD1 as D (6 bases). V lost 6 bases, J lost 3 bases, and 11 bases lay in between. CDR3 length: 13 residues. Germline assignment: CDR1 SGHTA and CDR2 FQGNSA. The CDR3 here is CASSQRGDTEAFF. The CDR3 bases are TGTGCCAGCAGTCAAAGGGGGGACACTGAAGCTTTCTTT. Full variable domain (missing parts from reference TRBV7-2 and TRBJ1-1): GAGVSQSPSNKVTEKGKDVELRCDPISGHTALYWYRQSLGQGLEFLIYFQGNSAPDKSGLPSDRFSAERTGGSVSTLTIQRTQQEDSAVYLCASSQRGDTEAFFGQGTRLTVV.

The chain joins TRBV5-1 to TRBJ2-3; TRBD2 matches 12 bases. From germline, CDR1 is SGHRS and CDR2 YFSETQ. V lost 4 bases to trimming and J lost 7 bases; unmatched junction nucleotides: 7. This CDR3 is built from 15 residues. The CDR3 reads CASSPPSGGGNTQYF. The CDR3 DNA reads TGCGCCAGCAGCCCCCCTAGCGGGGGGGGAAATACGCAGTATTTT.

Only a few counts were recorded for this clone. The CDR3 sequence is CASSWGTGGNYGYTF. The CDR3 DNA sequence: TGCGCCAGCAGCTGGGGGACAGGGGGTAACTATGGCTACACCTTC. The rearrangement links TRBV5-1 to TRBJ1-2; 11 nucleotides agree with TRBD1. With V trimmed by 3 bases and J by 1 base, 2 bases remained unmatched. Germline V gene lookup returns CDR1 SGHRS and CDR2 YFSETQ. This CDR3 comprises 15 residues.

The J gene is TRBJ1-5, the V gene TRBV7-2; D not resolved. V lost 5 bases, J lost 5 bases, and 10 bases lay in between. CDR1 and CDR2 from the germline V gene are SGHTA and FQGNSA. CDR3 length: 13 amino acids. DNA of the CDR3: TGTGCCAGCAGCCCCACTCAGGATCAGCCCCAGCATTTT. Its translation is CASSPTQDQPQHF.

The J gene is TRBJ2-3, the V gene TRBV5-1, with 10 bases fitting TRBD2. With 0 bases clipped from V and 3 bases from J, the junction kept 7 bases outside the gene matches. CDR3 length: 17 amino acids. Germline V lookup: CDR1 SGHRS, CDR2 YFSETQ. The CDR3 loop reads CASSLERTSGTTDTQYF. The CDR3 DNA sequence: TGCGCCAGCAGCTTGGAGAGGACTAGCGGAACTACAGATACGCAGTATTTT.

In this sample, this clone turned up once. The chain links TRBV5-1 to TRBJ1-2; possibly TRBD1 for D (5 bases). The V end was cut by 4 bases, the J end by 4 bases, with 14 bases between. The CDR3 covers 14 residues. Germline CDR1 SGHRS, CDR2 YFSETQ. The CDR3 DNA reads as TGCGCCAGCAGCGATTGGGACGGGACCTATGGCTACACCTTC. This encodes CASSDWDGTYGYTF. Drawing the rest from reference TRBV5-1 and TRBJ1-2, the complete variable domain is KAGVTQTPRYLIKTRGQQVTLSCSPISGHRSVSWYQQTPGQGLQFLFEYFSETQRNKGNFPGRFSGRQFSNSRSEMNVSTLELGDSALYLCASSDWDGTYGYTFGSGTRLTVV.

The chain has TRBV11-3 and TRBJ2-1, with D possibly being TRBD1 (5 bases). The CDR3 loop spans 15 amino acids. The germline V and J ends were trimmed by 4 bases and 2 bases, with 12 bases remaining between them. Germline V gives CDR1 SGHNT, CDR2 YENEEA. The DNA for the CDR3 is TGTGCCAGCAGCTGGAACAGGAGACCCTACAATGAGCAGTTCTTC. This gives the protein CASSWNRRPYNEQFF.

This sequence joins TRBV18 and TRBJ1-2, with 11 bases lining up with TRBD1. Trimming removed 2 bases from V and 5 bases from J; junction bases left unmatched: 10. There are 17 residues in the CDR3. Germline V lookup: CDR1 KGHSH, CDR2 LQKENI. DNA for the CDR3: TGTGCCAGCTCACCAAGAGGACAGGGGGCTCTTTCATATGGCTACACCTTC. It specifies CASSPRGQGALSYGYTF.

On this clone itself: Other nucleotide sequences in the sample specify the same CDR3. The rearrangement links TRBV29-1 to TRBJ1-2; D is perhaps TRBD1 (5 bases). This CDR3 contains 11 residues. Germline V gene data show CDR1 as SQVTM and CDR2 as ANQGSEA. V lost 5 bases and J lost 5, with 9 bases in between. CDR3 region: CSVQGPYGYTF. The CDR3 bases are TGCAGCGTTCAGGGCCCTTATGGCTACACCTTC. The entire variable domain, with the rest obtained from reference TRBV29-1 and TRBJ1-2, is as follows: SAVISQKPSRDICQRGTSLTIQCQVDSQVTMMFWYRQQPGQSLTLIATANQGSEATYESGFVIDKFPISRPNLTFSTLTVSNMSPEDSSIYLCSVQGPYGYTFGSGTRLTVV.

The chain links TRBV6-6 to TRBJ1-2; D is undetermined. The CDR3 contains 14 residues. The V and J ends lost 2 bases and 4 bases respectively, with 11 bases between them. The germline gives CDR1 MNHNY, CDR2 SVGAGI (reference sequence). CDR3: CASSYGERGYGYTF. The CDR3 bases are TGTGCCAGCAGTTACGGCGAAAGAGGCTATGGCTACACCTTC.

The chain links TRBV7-2 to TRBJ1-5; D is unresolved. This CDR3 contains 14 residues. Germline assignment: CDR1 SGHTA and CDR2 FQGNSA. V lost 2 bases to trimming and J lost 3 bases, with 8 bases between them. The CDR3 DNA reads as TGTGCCAGCAGCTTAACCAGCTTCAATCAGCCCCAGCATTTT. Residues: CASSLTSFNQPQHF.

The DNA for the CDR3 is TGTGCCAGCAGTTTCCGGGACAGGGCGCATGGCTACACCTTC. Its protein is CASSFRDRAHGYTF. The chain is built from TRBV6-5 and TRBJ1-2; 9 nucleotides align to TRBD1. Germline-derived CDR1 and CDR2 are MNHEY and SVGAGI. Losses at the gene ends were 4 bases for V and 6 bases for J; bases not matched to a gene: 6. The CDR3 loop spans 14 amino acids.

This chain links TRBV5-1 with TRBJ2-5; no definite D call. V was clipped by 2 bases and J by 5 bases, with 4 bases between them. Germline lookup yields CDR1 SGHRS and CDR2 YFSETQ. This CDR3 spans 11 amino acids. The CDR3 loop is CASSFVETQYF. The CDR3 DNA sequence: TGCGCCAGCAGCTTCGTCGAGACCCAGTACTTC.

This chain links TRBV2 with TRBJ1-5, with D perhaps TRBD1 (6 bases). V was trimmed by 6 bases and J by 7 bases, leaving 7 bases between them. Germline V gives CDR1 SNHLY, CDR2 FYNNEI. The CDR3 contains 11 residues. The CDR3 spells CASSRGQPQHF. The CDR3 nucleotides are TGTGCCAGCAGCAGGGGACAGCCCCAGCATTTT.

In its sample, this clone was seen a few times. CDR3 residues: CASSPQGDSYEQYF. CDR3 nucleotides: TGTGCCAGCTCACCACAGGGGGACTCCTACGAGCAGTACTTC. V gene TRBV18 combines with J gene TRBJ2-7; weak D call: TRBD1 (6 bases). Germline V gene sequence: CDR1 KGHSH, CDR2 LQKENI. Trimming took off 1 base at V and 0 bases at J, with 7 bases between the two ends. The CDR3 contains 14 residues.

This clone is classed as medium-sized (0.01 to 0.1%). CDR3: CASSPHPGTGASVQYF. CDR3 nucleotides: TGTGCCAGCAGCCCCCACCCCGGGACCGGCGCTAGTGTGCAGTACTTC. V is TRBV7-2 and J is TRBJ2-7, with D possibly being TRBD1 or TRBD2 (5 bases each). V was shortened by 5 bases and J by 9 bases, with 26 bases between the two germline ends. CDR1 is SGHTA and CDR2 is FQGNSA in the germline V gene. This CDR3 region has 16 residues. The full variable domain, its missing parts supplied by reference TRBV7-2 and TRBJ2-7, is GAGVSQSPSNKVTEKGKDVELRCDPISGHTALYWYRQSLGQGLEFLIYFQGNSAPDKSGLPSDRFSAERTGGSVSTLTIQRTQQEDSAVYLCASSPHPGTGASVQYFGPGTRLTVT.

This chain uses TRBV29-1 with TRBJ2-5; 10 positions match TRBD2. Germline CDR1 SQVTM, CDR2 ANQGSEA. The CDR3 length is 12 residues. J lost 5 bases, V lost 4 bases, and 1 base had no gene match. CDR3 residues: CSVGGLAETQYF. As DNA, the CDR3 is TGCAGCGTTGGGGGACTAGCGGAGACCCAGTACTTC. Full variable domain (outside the CDR3, taken from reference TRBV29-1 and TRBJ2-5): SAVISQKPSRDICQRGTSLTIQCQVDSQVTMMFWYRQQPGQSLTLIATANQGSEATYESGFVIDKFPISRPNLTFSTLTVSNMSPEDSSIYLCSVGGLAETQYFGPGTRLLVL.

Only a few counts were recorded for this clone. V gene TRBV29-1 combines with J gene TRBJ2-3; D is possibly TRBD2 (5 bases). Trimming stripped 5 bases from V and 0 bases from J, with 9 bases between. CDR1 is SQVTM, CDR2 ANQGSEA, per germline. This CDR3 region has 13 residues. CDR3 sequence: CSVIQRSTDTQYF. The CDR3 bases are TGCAGCGTTATCCAGCGGAGCACAGATACGCAGTATTTT.

The chain employs TRBV11-2 and TRBJ2-1; tentatively, D is TRBD2 (5 bases). CDR3 size: 15 residues. V was trimmed by 2 bases and J by 8 bases, leaving 16 bases between them. Looked up from germline, CDR1 is SGHAT and CDR2 is FQNNGV. The CDR3 coding sequence is TGTGCCAGCAGCTTACGAGCGGACCCACGGGATGAGCAGTTCTTC. Amino acids: CASSLRADPRDEQFF.

This clone showed up just a few times. This chain's CDR3 is CASLRGETLAKNIQYF. The CDR3 coding sequence is TGTGCCAGCCTACGGGGGGAGACCTTAGCCAAAAACATTCAGTACTTC. This chain joins TRBV5-6 and TRBJ2-4; 7 positions agree with TRBD2. The germline CDR1 and CDR2 sequences are SGHDT and YYEEEE. The CDR3 loop spans 16 amino acids. V shed 7 bases, J shed 0 bases, and the junction held 10 bases outside the gene matches.

This chain uses TRBV28 with TRBJ1-5; possible D gene TRBD1, 5 bases. Per germline, CDR1 MDHEN and CDR2 SYDVKM. V shed 2 bases and J shed 4 bases, with 12 bases lying between them. CDR3 size: 15 residues. DNA for the CDR3: TGTGCCAGCAGTTTAGGGCAGGGTTGGAATCAGCCCCAGCATTTT. Translation: CASSLGQGWNQPQHF.

The CDR3 loop is CASSQDRQSNEKLFF. In nucleotides, the CDR3 is TGCGCCAGCAGCCAAGATCGCCAATCTAATGAAAAACTGTTTTTT. The chain has TRBV4-3 and TRBJ1-4; D is unclear. Germline V gives CDR1 LGHNA, CDR2 YSLEER. Between the trimmed V and J ends, which lost 0 bases and 3 bases, there was a span of 8 bases. The CDR3 has 15 amino acids.